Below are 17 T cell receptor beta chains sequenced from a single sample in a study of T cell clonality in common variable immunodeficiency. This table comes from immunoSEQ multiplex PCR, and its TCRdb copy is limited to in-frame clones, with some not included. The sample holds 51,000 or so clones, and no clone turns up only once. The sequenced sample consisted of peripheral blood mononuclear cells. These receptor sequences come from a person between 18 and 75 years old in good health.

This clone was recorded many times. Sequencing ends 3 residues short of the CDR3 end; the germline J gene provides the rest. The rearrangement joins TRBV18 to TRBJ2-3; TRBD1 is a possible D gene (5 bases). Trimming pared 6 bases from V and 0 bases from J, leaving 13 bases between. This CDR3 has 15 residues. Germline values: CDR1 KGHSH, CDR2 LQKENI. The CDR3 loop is CASSDPQDSTDTQYF. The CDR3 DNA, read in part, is TGTGCCAGCTCGGACCCACAGGATAGCACAGATACG.

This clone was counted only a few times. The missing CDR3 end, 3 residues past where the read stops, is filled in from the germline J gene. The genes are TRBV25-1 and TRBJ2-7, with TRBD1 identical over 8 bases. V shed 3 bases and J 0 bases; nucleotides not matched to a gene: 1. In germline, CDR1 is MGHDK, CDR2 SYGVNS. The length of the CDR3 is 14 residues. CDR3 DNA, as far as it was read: TGTGCCAGCAGTGAGACAGGGGTCTCCTACGAG. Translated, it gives CASSETGVSYE. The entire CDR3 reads CASSETGVSYEQYF.

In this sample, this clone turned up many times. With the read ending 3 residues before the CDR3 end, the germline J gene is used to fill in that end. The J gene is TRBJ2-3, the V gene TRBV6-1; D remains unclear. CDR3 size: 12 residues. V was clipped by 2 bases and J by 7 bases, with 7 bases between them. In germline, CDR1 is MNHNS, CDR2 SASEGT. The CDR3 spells CASSEFPYTQYF. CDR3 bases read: TGTGCCAGCAGTGAATTTCCGTATACG.

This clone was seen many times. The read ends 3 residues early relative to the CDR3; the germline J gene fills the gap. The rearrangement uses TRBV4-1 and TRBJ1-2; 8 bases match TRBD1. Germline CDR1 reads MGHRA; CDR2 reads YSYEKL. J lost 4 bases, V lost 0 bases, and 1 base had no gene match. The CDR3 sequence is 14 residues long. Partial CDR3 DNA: TGCGCCAGCAGCCAAGAACAGGGGGTCTATGGC. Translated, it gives CASSQEQGVYG. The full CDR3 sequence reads CASSQEQGVYGYTF.

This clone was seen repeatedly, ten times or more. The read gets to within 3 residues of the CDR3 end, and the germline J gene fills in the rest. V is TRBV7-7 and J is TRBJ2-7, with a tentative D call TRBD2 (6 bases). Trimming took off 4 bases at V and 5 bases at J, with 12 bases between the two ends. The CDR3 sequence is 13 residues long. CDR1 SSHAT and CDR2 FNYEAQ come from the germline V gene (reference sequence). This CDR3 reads CASSSGVGDEQYF. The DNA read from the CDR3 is TGTGCCAGCAGCTCGGGGGTGGGGGACGAG. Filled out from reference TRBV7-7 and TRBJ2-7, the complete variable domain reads GAGVSQSPRYKVTKRGQDVTLRCDPISSHATLYWYQQALGQGPEFLTYFNYEAQPDKSGLPSDRFSAERPEGSISTLTIQRTEQRDSAMYRCASSSGVGDEQYFGPGTRLTVT.

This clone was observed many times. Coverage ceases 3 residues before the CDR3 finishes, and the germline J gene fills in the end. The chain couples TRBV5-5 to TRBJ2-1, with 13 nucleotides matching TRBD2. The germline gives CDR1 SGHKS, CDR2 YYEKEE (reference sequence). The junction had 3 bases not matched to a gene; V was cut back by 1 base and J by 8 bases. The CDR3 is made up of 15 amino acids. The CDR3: CASSLWTSGSDEQFF. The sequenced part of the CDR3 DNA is TGTGCCAGCAGCTTGTGGACTAGCGGGAGTGATGAG. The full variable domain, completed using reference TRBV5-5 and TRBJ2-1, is DAGVTQSPTHLIKTRGQQVTLRCSPISGHKSVSWYQQVLGQGPQFIFQYYEKEERGRGNFPDRFSARQFPNYSSELNVNALLLGDSALYLCASSLWTSGSDEQFFGPGTRLTVL.

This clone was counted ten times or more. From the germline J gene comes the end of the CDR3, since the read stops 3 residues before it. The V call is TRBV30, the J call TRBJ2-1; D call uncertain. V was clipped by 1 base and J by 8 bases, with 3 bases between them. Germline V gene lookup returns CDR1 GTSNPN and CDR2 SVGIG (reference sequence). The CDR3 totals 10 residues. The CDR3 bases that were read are TGTGCCTGGAGTGCTCATGAG. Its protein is CAWSAHE. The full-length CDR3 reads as CAWSAHEQFF.

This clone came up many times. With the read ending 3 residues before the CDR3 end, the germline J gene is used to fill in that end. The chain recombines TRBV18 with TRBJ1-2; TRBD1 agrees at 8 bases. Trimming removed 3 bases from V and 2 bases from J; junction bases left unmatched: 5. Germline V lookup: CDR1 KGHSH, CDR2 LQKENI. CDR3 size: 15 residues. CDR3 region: CASSPSTGGNYGYTF. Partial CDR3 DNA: TGTGCCAGCTCACCCTCAACAGGGGGGAACTATGGC.

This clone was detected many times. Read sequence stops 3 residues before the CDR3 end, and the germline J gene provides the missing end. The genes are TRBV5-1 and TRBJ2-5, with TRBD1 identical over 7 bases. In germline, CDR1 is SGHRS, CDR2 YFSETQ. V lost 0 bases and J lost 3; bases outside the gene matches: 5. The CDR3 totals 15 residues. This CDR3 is CASSLGGTAEETQYF. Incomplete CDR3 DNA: TGCGCCAGCAGCTTGGGGGGGACAGCAGAAGAGACC.

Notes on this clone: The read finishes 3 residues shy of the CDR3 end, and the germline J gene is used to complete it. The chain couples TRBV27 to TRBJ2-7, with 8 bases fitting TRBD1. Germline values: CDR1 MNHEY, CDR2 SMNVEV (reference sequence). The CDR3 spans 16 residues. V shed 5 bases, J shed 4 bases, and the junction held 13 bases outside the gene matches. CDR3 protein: CASSQGTGGTSYEQYF. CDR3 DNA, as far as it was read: TGTGCCAGCAGTCAAGGGACAGGCGGAACCTCGTACGAG.

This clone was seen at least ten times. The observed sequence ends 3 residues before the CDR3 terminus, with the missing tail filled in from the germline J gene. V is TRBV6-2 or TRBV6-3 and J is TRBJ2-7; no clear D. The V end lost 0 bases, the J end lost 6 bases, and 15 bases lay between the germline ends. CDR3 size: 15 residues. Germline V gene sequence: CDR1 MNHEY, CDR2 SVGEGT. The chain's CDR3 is CASSYSPQDRIEQYF. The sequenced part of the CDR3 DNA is TGTGCCAGCAGTTACTCGCCTCAGGATCGGATCGAG.

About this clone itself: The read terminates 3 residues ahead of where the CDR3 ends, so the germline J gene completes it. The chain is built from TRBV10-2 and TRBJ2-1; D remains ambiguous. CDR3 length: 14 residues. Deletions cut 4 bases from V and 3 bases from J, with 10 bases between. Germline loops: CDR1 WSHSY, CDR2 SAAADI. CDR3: CASSGALFYNEQFF. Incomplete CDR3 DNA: TGCGCCAGCAGTGGGGCCCTTTTCTACAATGAG.

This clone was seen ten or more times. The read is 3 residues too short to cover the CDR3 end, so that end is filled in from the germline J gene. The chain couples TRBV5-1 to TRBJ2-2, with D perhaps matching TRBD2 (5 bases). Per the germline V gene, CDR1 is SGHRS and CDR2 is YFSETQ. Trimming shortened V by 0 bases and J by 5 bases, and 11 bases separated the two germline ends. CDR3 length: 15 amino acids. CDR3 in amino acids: CASSLAGVGTGELFF. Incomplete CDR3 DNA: TGCGCCAGCAGCTTGGCCGGGGTCGGGACCGGGGAG.

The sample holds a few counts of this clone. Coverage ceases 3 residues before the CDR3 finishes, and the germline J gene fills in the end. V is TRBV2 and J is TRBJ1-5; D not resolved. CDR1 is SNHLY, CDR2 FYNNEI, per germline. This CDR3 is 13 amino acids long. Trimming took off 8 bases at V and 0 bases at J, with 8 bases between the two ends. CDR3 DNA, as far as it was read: TGTGCCAGCTCAGGCTATAGCAATCAGCCC. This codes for CASSGYSNQP. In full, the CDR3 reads CASSGYSNQPQHF.

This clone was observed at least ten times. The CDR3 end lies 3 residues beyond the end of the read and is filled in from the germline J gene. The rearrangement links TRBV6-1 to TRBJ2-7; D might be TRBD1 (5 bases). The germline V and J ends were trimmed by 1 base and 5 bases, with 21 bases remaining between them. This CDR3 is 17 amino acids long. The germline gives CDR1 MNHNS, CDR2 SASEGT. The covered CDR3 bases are TGTGCCAGCAGTGAAGGATCTCCGCAGGGATACTTCCACGAG. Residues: CASSEGSPQGYFHE. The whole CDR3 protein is CASSEGSPQGYFHEQYF.

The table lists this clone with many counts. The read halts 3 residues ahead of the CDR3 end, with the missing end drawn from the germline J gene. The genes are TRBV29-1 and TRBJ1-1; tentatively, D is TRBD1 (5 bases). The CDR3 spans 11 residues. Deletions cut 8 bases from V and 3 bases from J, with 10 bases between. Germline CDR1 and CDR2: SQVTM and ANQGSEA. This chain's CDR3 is CSPVRDTEAFF. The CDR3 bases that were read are TGCAGCCCTGTCAGGGACACTGAA.

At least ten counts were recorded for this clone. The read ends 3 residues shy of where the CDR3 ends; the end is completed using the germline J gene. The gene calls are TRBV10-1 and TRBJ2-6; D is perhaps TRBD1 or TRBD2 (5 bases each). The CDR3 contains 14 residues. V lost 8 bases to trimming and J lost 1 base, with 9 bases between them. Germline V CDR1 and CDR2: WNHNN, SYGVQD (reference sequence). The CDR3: CASSEGSGANVLTF. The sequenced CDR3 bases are TGCGCCAGCTCCGAGGGGTCTGGGGCCAACGTC.